This TCR beta chain was recorded in a study of T-cell reconstitution after alpha-beta-depleted transplantation in children. The TCRbeta library was prepared with unique molecular identifiers. TCRdb processed the PCR reads anew with MiXCR; each CDR3 protein has one entry. The table records approximately 640,000 distinct CDR3 sequences, roughly 17% of them present only once. V lost 6 bases, J lost 4 bases, and 3 bases stayed unmatched. This CDR3 is 14 amino acids long. Sequenced material: PBMCs from the stem cell graft donor, taken from the stem cell graft. V usage is TRBV12-3 or TRBV12-4 and J usage is TRBJ2-1; TRBD1 aligns across 10 bases. The clonotype originates from a human donor who donated a stem cell graft to a child with acute myeloid leukemia. CDR3 region: CASRTGGAYNEQFF. The DNA for the CDR3 is TGTGCCAGCAGGACAGGGGGCGCATACAATGAGCAGTTCTTC.